The clone carrying this T cell receptor beta chain was detected many times. Its antigen is unidentified. This sample is drawn from a study of molecular identifiers for immune sequencing clone quantification. Study in general: Four of five splits of RNA from about 19,000 or 110,000 naive CD8 cells were sequenced in replicates.

Previously described methods and listed TCR primers were employed for the bulk TCR libraries. One entry per CDR3 protein results from TCRdb running MiXCR on the PCR reads. The sample has about 630,000 distinct CDR3 sequences, roughly 25% seen once. General study points: Over 99% of effector molecules, yet under 1% of naive-cell molecules, were held by clones above 20 RNA copies. Highly expanded clone sizes could end up underestimated if a barcode were shared by identical TCR molecules.

This TCR derives from a human donor in good health. Some libraries in this study had Jurkat cell RNA spiked in. Sequenced input: naive CD8+ T cells from blood, with Jurkat cell RNA spiked in. Subset defined: FACS-sorted CD8+CD4-CCR7+CD45RA+ naive T cells.

CDR3 residues: CATRSGGNTGELFF. The CDR3 nucleotides read TGTGCCACCAGATCAGGCGGGAACACCGGGGAGCTGTTTTTT. This sequence joins TRBV24-1 and TRBJ2-2; D uncertain. Germline CDR1 is KGHDR and CDR2 is SFDVKD. The CDR3 is 14 residues long. The germline V and J ends were trimmed by 7 bases and 1 base, with 9 bases remaining between them.